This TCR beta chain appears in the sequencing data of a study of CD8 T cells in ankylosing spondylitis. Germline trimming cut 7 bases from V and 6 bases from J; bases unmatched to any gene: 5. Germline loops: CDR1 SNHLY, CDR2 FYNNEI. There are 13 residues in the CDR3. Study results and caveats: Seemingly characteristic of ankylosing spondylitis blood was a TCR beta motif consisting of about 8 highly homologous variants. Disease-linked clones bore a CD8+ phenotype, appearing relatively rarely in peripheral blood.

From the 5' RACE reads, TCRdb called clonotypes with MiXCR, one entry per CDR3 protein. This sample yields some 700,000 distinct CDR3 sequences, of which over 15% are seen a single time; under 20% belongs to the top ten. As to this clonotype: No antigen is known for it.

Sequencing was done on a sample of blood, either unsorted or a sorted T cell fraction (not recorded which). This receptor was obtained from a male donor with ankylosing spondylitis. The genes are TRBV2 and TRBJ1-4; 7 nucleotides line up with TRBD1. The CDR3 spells CASKRGLDEKLFF. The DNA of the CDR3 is TGTGCCAGCAAGAGGGGGCTTGATGAAAAACTGTTTTTT.